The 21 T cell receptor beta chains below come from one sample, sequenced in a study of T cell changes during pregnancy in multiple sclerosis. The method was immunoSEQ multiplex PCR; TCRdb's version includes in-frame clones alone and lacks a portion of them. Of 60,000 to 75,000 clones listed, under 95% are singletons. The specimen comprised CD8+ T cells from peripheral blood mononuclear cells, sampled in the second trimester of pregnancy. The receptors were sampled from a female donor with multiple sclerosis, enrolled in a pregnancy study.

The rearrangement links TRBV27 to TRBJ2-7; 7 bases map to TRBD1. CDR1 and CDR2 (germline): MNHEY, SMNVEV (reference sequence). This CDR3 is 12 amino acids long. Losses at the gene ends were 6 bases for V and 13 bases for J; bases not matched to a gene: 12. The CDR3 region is CASSITGTEPYF. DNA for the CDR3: TGTGCCAGCAGCATAACCGGGACAGAGCCTTACTTC.

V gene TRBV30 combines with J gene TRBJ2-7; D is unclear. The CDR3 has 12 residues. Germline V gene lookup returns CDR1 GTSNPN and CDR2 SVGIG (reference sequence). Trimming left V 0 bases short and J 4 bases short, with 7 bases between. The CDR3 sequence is CAWSVGVYEQYF. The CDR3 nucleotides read TGTGCCTGGAGTGTCGGAGTTTACGAGCAGTACTTC.

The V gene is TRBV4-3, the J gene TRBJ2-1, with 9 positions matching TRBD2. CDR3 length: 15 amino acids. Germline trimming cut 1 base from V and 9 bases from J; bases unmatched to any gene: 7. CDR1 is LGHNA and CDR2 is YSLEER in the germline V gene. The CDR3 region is CASSQGLADPPEQFF. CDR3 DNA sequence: TGCGCCAGCAGCCAAGGACTAGCGGACCCACCTGAGCAGTTCTTC.

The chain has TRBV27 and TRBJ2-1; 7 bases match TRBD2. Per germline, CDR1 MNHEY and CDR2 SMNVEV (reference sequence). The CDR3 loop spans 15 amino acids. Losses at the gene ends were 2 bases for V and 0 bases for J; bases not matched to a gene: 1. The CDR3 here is CASSLTGGSYNEQFF. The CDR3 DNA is TGTGCCAGCAGTTTAACGGGAGGCTCCTACAATGAGCAGTTCTTC.

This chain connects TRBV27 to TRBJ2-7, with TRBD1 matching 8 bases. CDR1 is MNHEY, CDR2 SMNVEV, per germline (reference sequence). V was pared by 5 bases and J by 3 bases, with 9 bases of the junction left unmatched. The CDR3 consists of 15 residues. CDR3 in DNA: TGTGCCAGCAGTCCCGAAGCCGGACAGGGCTACGAGCAGTACTTC. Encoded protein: CASSPEAGQGYEQYF.

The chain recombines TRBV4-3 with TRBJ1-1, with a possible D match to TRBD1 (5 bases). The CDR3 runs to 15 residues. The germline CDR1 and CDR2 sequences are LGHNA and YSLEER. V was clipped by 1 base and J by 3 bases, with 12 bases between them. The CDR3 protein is CASSQGRGDYTEAFF. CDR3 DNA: TGCGCCAGCAGCCAAGGAAGGGGTGATTACACTGAAGCTTTCTTT.

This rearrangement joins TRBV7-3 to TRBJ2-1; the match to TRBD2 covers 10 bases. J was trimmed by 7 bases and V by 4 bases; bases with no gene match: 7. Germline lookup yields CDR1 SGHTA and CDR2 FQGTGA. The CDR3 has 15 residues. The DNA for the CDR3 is TGTGCCAGCAGCTCCGGACTAGCGGAGGATAATGAGCAGTTCTTC. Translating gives CASSSGLAEDNEQFF.

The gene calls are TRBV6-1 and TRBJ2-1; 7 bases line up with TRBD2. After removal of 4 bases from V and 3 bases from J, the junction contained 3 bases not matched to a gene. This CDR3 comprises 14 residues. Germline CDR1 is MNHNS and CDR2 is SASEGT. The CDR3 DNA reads TGTGCCAGCAGTGGGACGGGAGGCTACAATGAGCAGTTCTTC. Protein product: CASSGTGGYNEQFF.

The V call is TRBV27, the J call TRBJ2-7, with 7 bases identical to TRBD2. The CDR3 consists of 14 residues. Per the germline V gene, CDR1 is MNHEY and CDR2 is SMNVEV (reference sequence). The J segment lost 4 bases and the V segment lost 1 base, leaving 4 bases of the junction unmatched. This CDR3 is CASSLLMGGYEQYF. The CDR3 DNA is TGTGCCAGCAGTTTATTGATGGGAGGGTACGAGCAGTACTTC.

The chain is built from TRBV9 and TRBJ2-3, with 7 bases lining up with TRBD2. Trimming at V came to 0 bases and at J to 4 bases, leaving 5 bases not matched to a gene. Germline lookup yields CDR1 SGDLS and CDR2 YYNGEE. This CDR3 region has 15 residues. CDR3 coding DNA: TGTGCCAGCAGCGTAGGAGCTGGGAGGGCAGATACGCAGTATTTT. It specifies CASSVGAGRADTQYF.

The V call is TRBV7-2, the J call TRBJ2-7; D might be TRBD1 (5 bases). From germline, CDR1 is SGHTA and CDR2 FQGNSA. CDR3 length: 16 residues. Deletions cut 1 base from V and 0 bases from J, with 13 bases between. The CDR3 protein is CASSLDRGGFSYEQYF. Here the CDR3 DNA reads TGTGCCAGCAGCTTAGATAGGGGCGGATTCTCCTACGAGCAGTACTTC.

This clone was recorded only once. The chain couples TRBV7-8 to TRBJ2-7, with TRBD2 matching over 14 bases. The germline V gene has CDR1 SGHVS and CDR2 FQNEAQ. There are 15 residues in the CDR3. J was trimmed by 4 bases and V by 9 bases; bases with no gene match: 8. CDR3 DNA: TGTGCCAGTAGTCGGGGGACTAGCGGGAGTTACGAGCAGTACTTC. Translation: CASSRGTSGSYEQYF.

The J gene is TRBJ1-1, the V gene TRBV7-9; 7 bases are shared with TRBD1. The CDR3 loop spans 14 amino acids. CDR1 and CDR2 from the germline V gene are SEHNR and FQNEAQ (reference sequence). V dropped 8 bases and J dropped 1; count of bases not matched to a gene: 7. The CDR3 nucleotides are TGTGCCAGCGAACCCGCAGGGGGGAACACTGAAGCTTTCTTT. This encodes CASEPAGGNTEAFF.

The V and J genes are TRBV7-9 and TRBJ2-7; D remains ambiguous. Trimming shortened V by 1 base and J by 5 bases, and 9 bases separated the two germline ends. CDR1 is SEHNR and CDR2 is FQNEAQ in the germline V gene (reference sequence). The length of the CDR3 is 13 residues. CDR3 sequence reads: CASSLGQSDEQYF. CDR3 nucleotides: TGTGCCAGCAGCTTAGGGCAGAGCGACGAGCAGTACTTC.

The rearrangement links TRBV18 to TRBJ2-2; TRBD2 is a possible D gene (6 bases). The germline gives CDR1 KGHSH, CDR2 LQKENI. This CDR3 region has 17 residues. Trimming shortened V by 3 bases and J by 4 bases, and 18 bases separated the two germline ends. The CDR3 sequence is CASSPVGRILGTGELFF. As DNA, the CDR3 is TGTGCCAGCTCACCGGTCGGGAGAATCTTGGGCACCGGGGAGCTGTTTTTT.

The CDR3 sequence is CASSWAGNTEAFF. The CDR3 bases are TGTGCCAGCAGCTGGGCGGGCAACACTGAAGCTTTCTTT. This chain uses TRBV5-6 with TRBJ1-1; D is uncertain. Trimming shortened V by 3 bases and J by 2 bases, and 8 bases separated the two germline ends. The length of the CDR3 is 13 residues. Germline assignment: CDR1 SGHDT and CDR2 YYEEEE.

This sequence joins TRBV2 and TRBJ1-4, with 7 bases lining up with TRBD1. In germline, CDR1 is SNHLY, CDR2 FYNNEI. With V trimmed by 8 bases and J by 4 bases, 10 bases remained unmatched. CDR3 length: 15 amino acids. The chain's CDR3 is CASVGWGQYNEKLFF. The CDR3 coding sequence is TGTGCCAGCGTTGGGTGGGGACAGTATAATGAAAAACTGTTTTTT.

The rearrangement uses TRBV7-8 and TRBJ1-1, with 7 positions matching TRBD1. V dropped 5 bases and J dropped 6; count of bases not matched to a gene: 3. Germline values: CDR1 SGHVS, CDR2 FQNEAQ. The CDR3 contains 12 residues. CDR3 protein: CASSPGTAEAFF. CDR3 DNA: TGTGCCAGCAGCCCAGGGACAGCTGAAGCTTTCTTT.

The CDR3 DNA is TGTGCCAGTAGTATTAAAAGTGGGGGGAATAACTATGGCTACACCTTC. Its translation: CASSIKSGGNNYGYTF. The chain couples TRBV19 to TRBJ1-2; possible D gene TRBD1, 5 bases. The germline V gene has CDR1 LNHDA and CDR2 SQIVND (reference sequence). This CDR3 contains 16 residues. Trimming took 3 bases from V and 1 from J, leaving 15 bases between them.

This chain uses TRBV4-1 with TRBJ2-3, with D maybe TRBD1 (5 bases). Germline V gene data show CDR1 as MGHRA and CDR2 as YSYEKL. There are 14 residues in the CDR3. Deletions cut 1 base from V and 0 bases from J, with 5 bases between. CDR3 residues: CASSQAGSTDTQYF. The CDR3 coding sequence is TGCGCCAGCAGCCAAGCAGGGAGCACAGATACGCAGTATTTT.

CDR3 DNA: TGTGCCAGCAGCTTAGATCGGGACACTGAAGCTTTCTTT. It yields the protein CASSLDRDTEAFF. This sequence joins TRBV11-3 and TRBJ1-1; no definite D call. Germline loops: CDR1 SGHNT, CDR2 YENEEA. V shed 0 bases and J shed 3 bases, with 5 bases lying between them. CDR3 size: 13 residues.